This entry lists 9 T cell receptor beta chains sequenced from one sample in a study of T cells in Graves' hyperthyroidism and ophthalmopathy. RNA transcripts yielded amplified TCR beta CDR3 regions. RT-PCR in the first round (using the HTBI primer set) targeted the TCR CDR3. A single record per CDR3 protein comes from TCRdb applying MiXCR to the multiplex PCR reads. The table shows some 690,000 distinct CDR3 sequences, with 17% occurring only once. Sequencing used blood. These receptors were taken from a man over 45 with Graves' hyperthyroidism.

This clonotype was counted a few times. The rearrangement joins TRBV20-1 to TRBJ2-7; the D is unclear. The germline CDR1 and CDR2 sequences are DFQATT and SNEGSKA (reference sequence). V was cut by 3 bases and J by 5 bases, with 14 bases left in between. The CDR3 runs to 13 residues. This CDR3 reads CSARGSGPNEQYF. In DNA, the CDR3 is TGCAGTGCTAGGGGAAGTGGCCCCAACGAGCAGTACTTC.

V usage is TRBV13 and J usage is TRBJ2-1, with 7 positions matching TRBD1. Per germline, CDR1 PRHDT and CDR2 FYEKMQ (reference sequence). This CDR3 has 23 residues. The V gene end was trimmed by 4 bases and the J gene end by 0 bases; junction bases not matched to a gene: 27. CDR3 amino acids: CASSWDRLGQESQGQISYNEQFF. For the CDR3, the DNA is TGTGCCAGCAGCTGGGATAGGTTAGGGCAAGAAAGCCAGGGACAGATCTCCTACAATGAGCAGTTCTTC.

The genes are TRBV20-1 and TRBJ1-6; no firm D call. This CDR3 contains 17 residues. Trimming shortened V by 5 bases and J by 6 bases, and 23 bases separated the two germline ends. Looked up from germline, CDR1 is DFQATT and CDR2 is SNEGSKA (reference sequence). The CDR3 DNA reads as TGCAGTGCTCCTCGGGAGGAGGGAATAAGGATTAATTCACCCCTCCACTTT. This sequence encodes CSAPREEGIRINSPLHF.

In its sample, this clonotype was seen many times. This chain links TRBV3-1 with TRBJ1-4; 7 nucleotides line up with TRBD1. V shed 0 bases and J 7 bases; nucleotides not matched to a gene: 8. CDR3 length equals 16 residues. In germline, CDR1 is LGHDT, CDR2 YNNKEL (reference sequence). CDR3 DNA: TGTGCCAGCAGCCAAGATTGGGCAGGGGGGTCTGAAAAACTGTTTTTT. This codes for CASSQDWAGGSEKLFF.

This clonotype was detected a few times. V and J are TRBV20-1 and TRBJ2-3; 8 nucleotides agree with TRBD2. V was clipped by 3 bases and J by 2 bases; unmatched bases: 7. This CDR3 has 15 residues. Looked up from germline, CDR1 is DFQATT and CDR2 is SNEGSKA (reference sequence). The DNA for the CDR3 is TGCAGTGCTAGTACTCAGCGGGAGTTCACAGATACGCAGTATTTT. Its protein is CSASTQREFTDTQYF.

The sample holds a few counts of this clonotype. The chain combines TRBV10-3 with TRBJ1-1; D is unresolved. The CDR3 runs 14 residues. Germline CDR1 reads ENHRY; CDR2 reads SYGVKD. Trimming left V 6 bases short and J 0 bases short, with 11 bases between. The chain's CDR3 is CAISAKGLNTEAFF. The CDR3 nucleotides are TGTGCCATCAGCGCTAAAGGGTTGAACACTGAAGCTTTCTTT.

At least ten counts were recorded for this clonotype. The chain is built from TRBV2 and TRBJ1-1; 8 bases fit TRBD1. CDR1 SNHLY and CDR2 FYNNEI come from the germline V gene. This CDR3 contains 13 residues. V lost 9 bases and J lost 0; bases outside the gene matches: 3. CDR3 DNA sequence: TGTGCCAGTAAGACAGGGGTGAACACTGAAGCTTTCTTT. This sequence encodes CASKTGVNTEAFF.

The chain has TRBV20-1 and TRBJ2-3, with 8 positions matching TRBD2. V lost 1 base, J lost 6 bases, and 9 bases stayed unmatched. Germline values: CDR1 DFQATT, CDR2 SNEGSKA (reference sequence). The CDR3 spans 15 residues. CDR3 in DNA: TGCAGTGCTAGAGGTGGGCGGGAGGTTTCGGATACGCAGTATTTT. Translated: CSARGGREVSDTQYF.

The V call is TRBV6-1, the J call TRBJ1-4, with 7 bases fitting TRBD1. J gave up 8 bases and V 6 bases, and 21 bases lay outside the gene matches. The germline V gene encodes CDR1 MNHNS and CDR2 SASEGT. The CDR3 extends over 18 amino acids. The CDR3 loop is CASRDGRFPGTRGEKLFF. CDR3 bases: TGTGCCAGCAGGGACGGAAGATTTCCAGGCACCAGGGGGGAAAAACTGTTTTTT.